This T cell receptor (beta chain) was retrieved from a study of cytomegalovirus exposure and HLA in healthy donors. General study results and limits: There were reportedly fewer N-insertions in an Asian-associated ancestry cluster than the approximately 700-donor mean, in a later analysis. In a later analysis, DRB1 alleles had the most associated TCRs; HLA-C alleles the fewest. Prior analysis indicated that the majority of TCR beta V segments exhibited productivity approximately 87% or approximately 30% of the time. The classifier, whose performance was assessed in both the original and validation cohorts, reportedly diagnosed cytomegalovirus status with high specificity and sensitivity.

Turning to this clone: The antigen remains undetermined.

This CDR3 has 16 amino acids. Losses at the gene ends were 8 bases for V and 3 bases for J; bases not matched to a gene: 13. Per germline, CDR1 ENHRY and CDR2 SYGVKD. Primers included in the PCR were 60 Vbeta and 13 Jbeta primers. Repertoires were generated with immunoSEQ multiplex PCR, while TCRdb's copy carries only in-frame clones and drops some. Here the sample spans 100,000 to 150,000 clones, roughly four fifths being singletons. The material sequenced was PBMCs. This clonotype was sampled from a man between 18 and 29 years old in good health and CMV-seronegative. The rearrangement joins TRBV10-3 to TRBJ2-5, with 9 bases aligning to TRBD1. The CDR3 sequence is CAIRMGTGHDEETQYF. CDR3 DNA sequence: TGTGCCATCCGGATGGGGACAGGGCACGATGAAGAGACCCAGTACTTC.